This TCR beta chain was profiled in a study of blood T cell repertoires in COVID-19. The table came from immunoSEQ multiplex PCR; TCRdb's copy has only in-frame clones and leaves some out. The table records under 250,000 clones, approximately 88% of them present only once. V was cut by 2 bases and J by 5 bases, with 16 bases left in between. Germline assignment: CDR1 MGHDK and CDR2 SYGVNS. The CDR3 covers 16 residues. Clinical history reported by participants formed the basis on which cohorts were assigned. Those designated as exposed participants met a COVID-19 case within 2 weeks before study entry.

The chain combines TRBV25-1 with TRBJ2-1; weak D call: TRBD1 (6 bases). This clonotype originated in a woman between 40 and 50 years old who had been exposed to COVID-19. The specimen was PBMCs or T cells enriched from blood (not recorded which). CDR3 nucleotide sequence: TGTGCCAGCAGTGAAATTCGGACAGAGCATCACAATGAGCAGTTCTTC. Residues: CASSEIRTEHHNEQFF.